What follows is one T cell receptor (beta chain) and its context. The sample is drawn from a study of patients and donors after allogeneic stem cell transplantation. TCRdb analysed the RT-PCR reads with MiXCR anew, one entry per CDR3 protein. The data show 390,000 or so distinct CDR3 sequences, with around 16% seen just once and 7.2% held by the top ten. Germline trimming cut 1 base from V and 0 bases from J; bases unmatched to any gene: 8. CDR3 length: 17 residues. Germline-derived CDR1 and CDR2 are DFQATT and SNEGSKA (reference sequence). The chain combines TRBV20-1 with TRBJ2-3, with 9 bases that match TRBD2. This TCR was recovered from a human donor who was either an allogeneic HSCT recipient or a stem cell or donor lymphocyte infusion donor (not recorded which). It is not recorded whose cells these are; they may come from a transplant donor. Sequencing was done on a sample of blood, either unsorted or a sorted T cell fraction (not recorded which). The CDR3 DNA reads TGCAGTGCTAGAGGGATAGCGGGGGCGAGGAGCACAGATACGCAGTATTTT. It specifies CSARGIAGARSTDTQYF.